This TCR beta chain was found in a study of blood T cells in healthy people across ages. Study-wide background: Template switching captured about one barcoded beta molecule per two T cells.

Donors gave 8.5 to 10 milliliters of peripheral blood apiece. RNA extraction gave at least 6 micrograms of total RNA per sample. Unmatched junction bases numbered 9, after V lost 1 base and J lost 2 bases. Germline CDR1 MGHRA, CDR2 YSYEKL. This CDR3 has 18 amino acids. Together with a sample-barcoded 5' primer, a J-beta primer mix was included in a second PCR lasting about 7 to 11 cycles. Each CDR3 protein gets one entry after TCRdb re-called the 5' RACE reads with MiXCR. Of approximately 1,000,000 distinct CDR3 sequences listed, roughly two fifths are singletons. This clonotype was obtained from a young man in good health. The chain couples TRBV4-1 to TRBJ2-3, with 10 bases lining up with TRBD2. Sequenced material: blood. The CDR3: CASSQVPPSGGDTDTQYF. The DNA for the CDR3 is TGCGCCAGCAGCCAAGTCCCCCCTAGCGGGGGAGACACAGATACGCAGTATTTT.